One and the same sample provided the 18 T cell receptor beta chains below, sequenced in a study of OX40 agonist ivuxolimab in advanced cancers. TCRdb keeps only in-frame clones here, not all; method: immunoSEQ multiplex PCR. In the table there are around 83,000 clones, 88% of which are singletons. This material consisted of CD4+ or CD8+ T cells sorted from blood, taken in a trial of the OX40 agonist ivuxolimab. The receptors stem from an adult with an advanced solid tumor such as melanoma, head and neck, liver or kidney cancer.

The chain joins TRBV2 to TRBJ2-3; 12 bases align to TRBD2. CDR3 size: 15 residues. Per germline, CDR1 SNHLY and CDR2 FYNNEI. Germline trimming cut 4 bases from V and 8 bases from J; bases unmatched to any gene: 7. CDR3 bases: TGTGCCAGCAGTGGGACTAGCGGGACCGTACCTACGCAGTATTTT. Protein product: CASSGTSGTVPTQYF. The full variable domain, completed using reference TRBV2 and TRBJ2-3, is EPEVTQTPSHQVTQMGQEVILRCVPISNHLYFYWYRQILGQKVEFLVSFYNNEISEKSEIFDDQFSVERPDGSNFTLKIRSTKLEDSAMYFCASSGTSGTVPTQYFGPGTRLTVL.

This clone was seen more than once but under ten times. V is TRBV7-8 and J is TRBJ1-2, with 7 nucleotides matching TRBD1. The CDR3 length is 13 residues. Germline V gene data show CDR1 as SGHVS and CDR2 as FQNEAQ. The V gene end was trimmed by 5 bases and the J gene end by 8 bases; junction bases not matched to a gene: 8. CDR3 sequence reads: CASSAGQLVGYTF. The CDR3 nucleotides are TGTGCCAGCAGCGCGGGACAGCTTGTGGGCTACACCTTC. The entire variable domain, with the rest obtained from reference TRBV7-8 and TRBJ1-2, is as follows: GAGVSQSPRYKVAKRGQDVALRCDPISGHVSLFWYQQALGQGPEFLTYFQNEAQLDKSGLPSDRFFAERPEGSVSTLKIQRTQQEDSAVYLCASSAGQLVGYTFGSGTRLTVV.

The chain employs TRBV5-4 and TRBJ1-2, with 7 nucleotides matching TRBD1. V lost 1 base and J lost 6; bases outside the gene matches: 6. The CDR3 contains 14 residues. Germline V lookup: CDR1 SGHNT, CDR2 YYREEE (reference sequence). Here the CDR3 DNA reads TGTGCCAGCAGCTTGATAGGGGGCGGGGATGGCTACACCTTC. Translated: CASSLIGGGDGYTF.

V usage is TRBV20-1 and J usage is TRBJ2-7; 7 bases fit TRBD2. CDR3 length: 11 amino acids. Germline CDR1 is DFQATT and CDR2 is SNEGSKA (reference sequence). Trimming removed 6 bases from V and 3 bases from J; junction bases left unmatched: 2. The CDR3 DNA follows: TGCAGTGCCTGGACTAGCTACGAGCAGTACTTC. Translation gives CSAWTSYEQYF.

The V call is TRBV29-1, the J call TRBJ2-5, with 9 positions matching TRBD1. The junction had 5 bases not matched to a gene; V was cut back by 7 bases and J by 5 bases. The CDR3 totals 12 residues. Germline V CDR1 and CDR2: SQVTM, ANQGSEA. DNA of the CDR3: TGCAGCGCCGGACAGGGGCAGGAGACCCAGTACTTC. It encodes CSAGQGQETQYF.

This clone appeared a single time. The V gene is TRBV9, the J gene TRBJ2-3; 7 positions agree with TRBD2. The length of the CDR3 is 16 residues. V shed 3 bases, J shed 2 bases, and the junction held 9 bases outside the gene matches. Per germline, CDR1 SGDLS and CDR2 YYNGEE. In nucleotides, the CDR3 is TGTGCCAGCAGCGAGGCCTCTAGCGGCTACACAGATACGCAGTATTTT. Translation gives CASSEASSGYTDTQYF. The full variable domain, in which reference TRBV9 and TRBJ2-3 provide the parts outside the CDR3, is DSGVTQTPKHLITATGQRVTLRCSPRSGDLSVYWYQQSLDQGLQFLIQYYNGEERAKGNILERFSAQQFPDLHSELNLSSLELGDSALYFCASSEASSGYTDTQYFGPGTRLTVL.

The CDR3 coding sequence is TGTGCCAGCAGCCTACTAGCGGGAGCTGAAGAGCAGTACTTC. Its translation is CASSLLAGAEEQYF. The chain has TRBV7-9 and TRBJ2-7; 11 bases fit TRBD2. CDR1 and CDR2 from the germline V gene are SEHNR and FQNEAQ (reference sequence). The CDR3 has 14 amino acids. The V gene end was trimmed by 5 bases and the J gene end by 7 bases; junction bases not matched to a gene: 7.

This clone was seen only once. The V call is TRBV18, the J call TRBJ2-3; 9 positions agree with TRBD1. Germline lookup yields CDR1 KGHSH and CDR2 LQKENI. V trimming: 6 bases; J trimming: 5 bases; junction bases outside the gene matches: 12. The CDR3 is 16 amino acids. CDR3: CASSRGTGPSGDTQYF. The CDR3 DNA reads TGTGCCAGCTCCAGGGGGACAGGGCCCTCCGGAGATACGCAGTATTTT.

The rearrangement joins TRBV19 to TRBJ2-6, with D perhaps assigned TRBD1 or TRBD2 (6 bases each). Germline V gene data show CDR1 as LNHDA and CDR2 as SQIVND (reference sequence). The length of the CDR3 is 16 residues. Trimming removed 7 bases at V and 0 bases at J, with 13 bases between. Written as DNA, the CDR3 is TGTGCCAGTAATGATAAGGGGGGCTCTGGGGCCAACGTCCTGACTTTC. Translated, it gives CASNDKGGSGANVLTF.

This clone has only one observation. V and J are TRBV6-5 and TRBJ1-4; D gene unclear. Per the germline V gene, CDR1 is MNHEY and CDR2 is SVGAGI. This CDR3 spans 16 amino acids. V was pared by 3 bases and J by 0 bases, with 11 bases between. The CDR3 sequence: CASSYIFLPTNEKLFF. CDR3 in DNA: TGTGCCAGCAGTTATATTTTTCTACCAACTAATGAAAAACTGTTTTTT.

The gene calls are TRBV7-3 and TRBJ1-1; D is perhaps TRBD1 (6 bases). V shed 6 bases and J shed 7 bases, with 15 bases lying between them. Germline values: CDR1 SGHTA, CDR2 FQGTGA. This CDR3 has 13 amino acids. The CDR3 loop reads CASSLGGPLEAFF. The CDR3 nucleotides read TGTGCCAGCAGTCTTGGGGGGCCCCTTGAAGCTTTCTTT.

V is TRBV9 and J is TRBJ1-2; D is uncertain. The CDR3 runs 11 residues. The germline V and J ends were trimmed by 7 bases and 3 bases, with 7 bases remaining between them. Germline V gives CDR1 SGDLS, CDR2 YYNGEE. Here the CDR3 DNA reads TGTGCCAGCGGGGAGGACTATGGCTACACCTTC. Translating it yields CASGEDYGYTF.

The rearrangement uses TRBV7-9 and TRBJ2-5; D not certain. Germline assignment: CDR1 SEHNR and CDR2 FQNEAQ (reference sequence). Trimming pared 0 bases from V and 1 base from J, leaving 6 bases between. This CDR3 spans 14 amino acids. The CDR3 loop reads CASSLAGFQETQYF. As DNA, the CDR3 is TGTGCCAGCAGCTTAGCAGGATTCCAAGAGACCCAGTACTTC.

Here the CDR3 DNA reads TGTGCCAGTAGTCCTGAAGCAGGGGTTGTGGACAATGAGCAGTTCTTC. It translates to CASSPEAGVVDNEQFF. This sequence joins TRBV19 and TRBJ2-1; D is perhaps TRBD1 (6 bases). Germline CDR1 is LNHDA and CDR2 is SQIVND (reference sequence). There are 16 residues in the CDR3. The ends were cut back, 5 bases at V and 5 bases at J, with 19 bases in the middle.

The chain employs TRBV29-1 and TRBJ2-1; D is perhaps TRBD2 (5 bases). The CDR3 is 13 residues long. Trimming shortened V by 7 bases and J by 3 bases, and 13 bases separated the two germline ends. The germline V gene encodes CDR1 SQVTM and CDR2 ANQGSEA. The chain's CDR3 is CSGTGGLYNEQFF. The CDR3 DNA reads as TGCAGCGGTACTGGCGGGCTCTACAATGAGCAGTTCTTC.

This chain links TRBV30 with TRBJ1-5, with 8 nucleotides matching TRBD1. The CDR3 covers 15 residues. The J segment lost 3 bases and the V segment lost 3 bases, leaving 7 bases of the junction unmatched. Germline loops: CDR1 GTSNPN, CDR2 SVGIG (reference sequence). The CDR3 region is CAWSVGQVANQPQHF. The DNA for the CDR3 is TGTGCCTGGAGCGTGGGACAGGTGGCCAATCAGCCCCAGCATTTT. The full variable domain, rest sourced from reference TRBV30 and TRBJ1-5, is SQTIHQWPATLVQPVGSPLSLECTVEGTSNPNLYWYRQAAGRGLQLLFYSVGIGQISSEVPQNLSASRPQDRQFILSSKKLLLSDSGFYLCAWSVGQVANQPQHFGDGTRLSIL.

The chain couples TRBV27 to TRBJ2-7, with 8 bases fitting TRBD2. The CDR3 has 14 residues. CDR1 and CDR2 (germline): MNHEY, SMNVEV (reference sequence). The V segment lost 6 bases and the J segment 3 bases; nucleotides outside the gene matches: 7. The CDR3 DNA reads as TGTGCCAGCAGCCCTCGGGAGGGCCTCTACGAGCAGTACTTC. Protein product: CASSPREGLYEQYF.

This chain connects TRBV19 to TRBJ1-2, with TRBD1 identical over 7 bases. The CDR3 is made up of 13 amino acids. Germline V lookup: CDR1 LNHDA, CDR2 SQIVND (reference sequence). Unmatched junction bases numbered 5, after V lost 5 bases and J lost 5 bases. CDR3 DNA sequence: TGTGCCAGTAGTGACAGGGCACTTTATGGCTACACCTTC. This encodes CASSDRALYGYTF.